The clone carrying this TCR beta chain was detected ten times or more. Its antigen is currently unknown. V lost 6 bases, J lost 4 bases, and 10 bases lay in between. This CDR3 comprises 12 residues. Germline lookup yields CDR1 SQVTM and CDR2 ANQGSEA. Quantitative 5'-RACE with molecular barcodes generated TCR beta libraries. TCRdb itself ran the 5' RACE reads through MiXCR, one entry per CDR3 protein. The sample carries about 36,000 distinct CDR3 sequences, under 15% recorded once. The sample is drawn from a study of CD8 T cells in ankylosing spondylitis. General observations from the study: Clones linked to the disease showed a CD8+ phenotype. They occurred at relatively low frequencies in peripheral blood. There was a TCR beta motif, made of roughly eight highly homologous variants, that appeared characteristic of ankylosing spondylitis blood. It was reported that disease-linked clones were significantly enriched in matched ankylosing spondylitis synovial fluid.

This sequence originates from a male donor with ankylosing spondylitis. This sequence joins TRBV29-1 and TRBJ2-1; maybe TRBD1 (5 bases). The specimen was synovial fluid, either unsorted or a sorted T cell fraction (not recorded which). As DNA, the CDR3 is TGCAGCGTCGCTCAGGGATACAATGAGCAGTTCTTC. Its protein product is CSVAQGYNEQFF.